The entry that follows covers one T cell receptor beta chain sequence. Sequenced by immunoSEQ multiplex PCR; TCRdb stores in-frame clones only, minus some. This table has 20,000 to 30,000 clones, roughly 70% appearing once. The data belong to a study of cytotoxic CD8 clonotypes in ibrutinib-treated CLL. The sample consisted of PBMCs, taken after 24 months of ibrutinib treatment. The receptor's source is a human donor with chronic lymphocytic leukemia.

DNA of the CDR3: TGTGCCAGCAGCGCAGGTGTGTCCCAGGGGATATCTGGCTACACCTTC. The encoded protein is CASSAGVSQGISGYTF. This chain joins TRBV9 and TRBJ1-2, with D perhaps TRBD1 (6 bases). Germline CDR1 SGDLS, CDR2 YYNGEE. Trimming stripped 3 bases from V and 7 bases from J, with 22 bases between. This CDR3 has 16 residues.